The 32 T cell receptor beta chains given below trace back to one sample, sequenced in a study of T cells in localized non-small cell lung cancer. Only in-frame clones appear in the TCRdb table, and some are missing; sequencing was by immunoSEQ multiplex PCR. The table has 20,000 to 30,000 clones, about 84% seen once. The sample consisted of peripheral blood, taken before any cancer treatment. The source of these receptors is a man between 40 and 70 years old with stage III squamous cell lung carcinoma.

The rearrangement links TRBV27 to TRBJ2-7, with 8 bases matching TRBD2. The CDR3 is 17 residues long. V shed 5 bases, J shed 0 bases, and the junction held 12 bases outside the gene matches. In germline, CDR1 is MNHEY, CDR2 SMNVEV (reference sequence). The CDR3, as DNA: TGTGCCAGCAGTAGTGGCCCGGGACTAGTCTTCTCCTACGAGCAGTACGTC. Protein product: CASSSGPGLVFSYEQYV.

The V and J genes are TRBV6-6 and TRBJ2-2; D is perhaps TRBD1 or TRBD2 (5 bases each). V was cut by 3 bases and J by 2 bases, with 13 bases left in between. The CDR3 is made up of 16 amino acids. Germline CDR1 is MNHNY and CDR2 is SVGAGI (reference sequence). CDR3 region: CASSYRPGSNTGELFF. CDR3 nucleotide sequence: TGTGCCAGCAGTTATAGGCCAGGGAGCAACACCGGGGAGCTGTTTTTT.

The gene calls are TRBV11-2 and TRBJ2-1; D not resolved. CDR3 length equals 12 residues. Looked up from germline, CDR1 is SGHAT and CDR2 is FQNNGV. V was shortened by 5 bases and J by 5 bases, with 7 bases between the two germline ends. The CDR3 reads CASSPVNNEQFF. The DNA of the CDR3 is TGTGCCAGCAGCCCAGTGAACAATGAGCAGTTCTTC.

V and J are TRBV18 and TRBJ1-5; the D is unclear. CDR3 length equals 15 residues. The ends were cut back, 1 base at V and 1 base at J, with 8 bases in the middle. Germline lookup yields CDR1 KGHSH and CDR2 LQKENI. CDR3 sequence reads: CASSPRTASNQPQHF. The CDR3 bases are TGTGCCAGCTCACCACGAACAGCCAGCAATCAGCCCCAGCATTTT.

This chain uses TRBV5-1 with TRBJ2-7; D is possibly TRBD1 (5 bases). The germline V gene encodes CDR1 SGHRS and CDR2 YFSETQ. The CDR3 totals 12 residues. V lost 5 bases to trimming and J lost 2 bases, with 8 bases between them. The CDR3 is CASREGAYEQYF. Written as DNA, the CDR3 is TGCGCCAGCAGGGAAGGGGCCTACGAGCAGTACTTC.

The rearrangement uses TRBV6-6 and TRBJ2-6; D is perhaps TRBD1 (6 bases). V lost 8 bases, J lost 2 bases, and 13 bases lay in between. The germline V gene encodes CDR1 MNHNY and CDR2 SVGAGI (reference sequence). The CDR3 runs 15 residues. The CDR3 is CASFGGGTGANVLTF. The DNA for the CDR3 is TGTGCCAGCTTTGGGGGCGGCACTGGGGCCAACGTCCTGACTTTC.

The J gene is TRBJ2-7, the V gene TRBV9, with 9 bases aligning to TRBD2. Per germline, CDR1 SGDLS and CDR2 YYNGEE. V lost 0 bases to trimming and J lost 4 bases; unmatched junction nucleotides: 5. The CDR3 sequence is 15 residues long. This CDR3 reads CASSVGPGLAYEQYF. CDR3 bases: TGTGCCAGCAGCGTAGGACCGGGACTAGCATACGAGCAGTACTTC.

The chain uses TRBV5-1 and TRBJ2-3, with D uncertain. This CDR3 has 15 residues. Germline V lookup: CDR1 SGHRS, CDR2 YFSETQ. V was pared by 0 bases and J by 4 bases, with 12 bases between. The CDR3 spells CASSLVRTLADTQYF. CDR3 bases: TGCGCCAGCAGCTTGGTTCGGACCCTGGCAGATACGCAGTATTTT. The full variable domain, in which reference TRBV5-1 and TRBJ2-3 provide the parts outside the CDR3, is KAGVTQTPRYLIKTRGQQVTLSCSPISGHRSVSWYQQTPGQGLQFLFEYFSETQRNKGNFPGRFSGRQFSNSRSEMNVSTLELGDSALYLCASSLVRTLADTQYFGPGTRLTVL.

Turning to this clone: The identical CDR3 is also encoded by other nucleotide sequences in the sample. The genes are TRBV12-2 and TRBJ2-7. TRBV12-2 is a pseudogene segment. This CDR3 has 13 amino acids. CDR3 bases: TGCGCAAGTCCCTTGGGAAGCACCTACGAGCAGTACGTC. Protein sequence: CASPLGSTYEQYV.

The V gene is TRBV27, the J gene TRBJ2-4; D is unclear. CDR3 length: 14 residues. Trimming removed 6 bases from V and 0 bases from J, with 9 bases in between. The germline CDR1 and CDR2 sequences are MNHEY and SMNVEV (reference sequence). This chain's CDR3 is CASSGGLAKNIQYF. The CDR3 region has the DNA TGTGCCAGCAGCGGCGGTCTAGCCAAAAACATTCAGTACTTC.

The rearrangement uses TRBV7-8 and TRBJ1-1, with D uncertain. Trimming stripped 5 bases from V and 3 bases from J, with 10 bases between. Per germline, CDR1 SGHVS and CDR2 FQNEAQ. The CDR3 length is 13 residues. The CDR3 DNA sequence: TGTGCCAGCAGCAGTCCGGGGTACACTGAAGCTTTCTTT. Amino acids: CASSSPGYTEAFF. The variable domain in full, completed from reference TRBV7-8 and TRBJ1-1, reads GAGVSQSPRYKVAKRGQDVALRCDPISGHVSLFWYQQALGQGPEFLTYFQNEAQLDKSGLPSDRFFAERPEGSVSTLKIQRTQQEDSAVYLCASSSPGYTEAFFGQGTRLTVV.

The chain employs TRBV2 and TRBJ2-2; D possibly corresponds to TRBD2 (5 bases). This CDR3 is 14 amino acids long. V lost 8 bases and J 4 bases, leaving 14 bases between the germline ends. Per germline, CDR1 SNHLY and CDR2 FYNNEI. CDR3 region: CASLPVRGTGELFF. CDR3 nucleotide sequence: TGTGCCAGCCTCCCAGTCCGGGGCACCGGGGAGCTGTTTTTT. The full variable domain, rest sourced from reference TRBV2 and TRBJ2-2, is EPEVTQTPSHQVTQMGQEVILRCVPISNHLYFYWYRQILGQKVEFLVSFYNNEISEKSEIFDDQFSVERPDGSNFTLKIRSTKLEDSAMYFCASLPVRGTGELFFGEGSRLTVL.

The V call is TRBV2, the J call TRBJ2-7; D uncertain. Germline values: CDR1 SNHLY, CDR2 FYNNEI. The CDR3 runs to 14 residues. The V end lost 3 bases, the J end lost 4 bases, and 13 bases lay between the germline ends. CDR3 nucleotide sequence: TGTGCCAGCAGTGACTTGGTCCTAGGTTACGAGCAGTACGTC. Its protein product is CASSDLVLGYEQYV.

This sequence joins TRBV11-2 and TRBJ2-7; no clear D gene. V lost 5 bases and J 2 bases, leaving 10 bases between the germline ends. Looked up from germline, CDR1 is SGHAT and CDR2 is FQNNGV. The CDR3 has 13 residues. The CDR3: CASSDYRTYEQYF. The CDR3 region has the DNA TGTGCCAGCAGCGATTACCGGACCTACGAGCAGTACTTC.

There are a few counts of this clone. The V and J genes are TRBV30 and TRBJ2-3, with D unresolved. The CDR3 extends over 15 amino acids. Germline V gene sequence: CDR1 GTSNPN, CDR2 SVGIG (reference sequence). V was trimmed by 3 bases and J by 4 bases, leaving 17 bases between them. The CDR3 nucleotides are TGTGCCTGGAGGGCCCGCCTGAACGCTGCAGATACGCAGTATTTT. Protein: CAWRARLNAADTQYF.

The table lists this clone with a few counts. The V call is TRBV6-9, the J call TRBJ2-7, with D perhaps TRBD1 (6 bases). Looked up from germline, CDR1 is MNHGY and CDR2 is SVAAGI. This CDR3 is built from 14 residues. The germline V and J ends were trimmed by 4 bases and 1 base, with 11 bases remaining between them. CDR3 region: CASSFEGVSYEQYV. For the CDR3, the DNA is TGTGCCAGCAGTTTTGAGGGGGTTTCCTACGAGCAGTACGTC.

The V call is TRBV28, the J call TRBJ1-1; D gene unclear. Germline V gene lookup returns CDR1 MDHEN and CDR2 SYDVKM. V lost 3 bases, J lost 1 base, and 9 bases lay in between. This CDR3 contains 14 residues. In DNA form, the CDR3 reads TGTGCCAGCAGTTTGGCGTTATCGAACACTGAAGCTTTCTTT. Translated: CASSLALSNTEAFF.

This clone was seen only once. The V and J genes are TRBV28 and TRBJ2-7; D uncertain. The CDR3 covers 11 residues. The germline V gene has CDR1 MDHEN and CDR2 SYDVKM. V was trimmed by 3 bases and J by 7 bases, leaving 7 bases between them. The CDR3 sequence is CASSFTGEQYF. The CDR3 nucleotides are TGTGCCAGCAGTTTCACTGGGGAGCAGTACTTC.

This clone has more than one count but fewer than ten. V and J are TRBV27 and TRBJ1-1; TRBD1 is a possible D gene (5 bases). V was cut by 3 bases and J by 5 bases, with 10 bases left in between. The CDR3 covers 13 residues. Germline V gives CDR1 MNHEY, CDR2 SMNVEV (reference sequence). The DNA of the CDR3 is TGTGCCAGCAGTTTTGGGGCCGGTACTGAAGCTTTCTTT. Protein sequence: CASSFGAGTEAFF.

This rearrangement joins TRBV7-2 to TRBJ2-7; D possibly corresponds to TRBD1 (5 bases). The germline V gene has CDR1 SGHTA and CDR2 FQGNSA. The CDR3 has 13 residues. V was clipped by 5 bases and J by 4 bases, with 12 bases between them. The CDR3 spells CASSPTTGYEQYF. CDR3 in DNA: TGTGCCAGCAGCCCTACTACAGGTTACGAGCAGTACTTC.

The J gene is TRBJ1-5, the V gene TRBV11-2; TRBD1 is a possible D gene (5 bases). This CDR3 has 13 amino acids. Germline V lookup: CDR1 SGHAT, CDR2 FQNNGV. The V end was cut by 1 base, the J end by 6 bases, with 7 bases between. The CDR3 nucleotides are TGTGCCAGCAGCTTAGTGGGGGGTCAGCCCCAGCATTTT. It specifies CASSLVGGQPQHF.

The chain links TRBV4-1 to TRBJ2-2; D is ambiguous. Trimming took off 2 bases at V and 1 base at J, with 17 bases between the two ends. This CDR3 has 18 residues. Germline V gene data show CDR1 as MGHRA and CDR2 as YSYEKL. DNA for the CDR3: TGCGCCAGCAGCCAACCGCTGGTACTACAAAGGAACACCGGGGAGCTGTTTTTT. Its translation is CASSQPLVLQRNTGELFF.

The chain couples TRBV27 to TRBJ2-3; TRBD2 matches at 8 bases. V shed 5 bases and J 1 base; nucleotides not matched to a gene: 8. The CDR3 has 16 residues. Germline V gene data show CDR1 as MNHEY and CDR2 as SMNVEV (reference sequence). Written as DNA, the CDR3 is TGTGCCAGCAGTCCGTTAGCGGGGCCGGGCACAGATACGCAGTATTTT. As protein: CASSPLAGPGTDTQYF.

In its sample, this clone was seen once. The rearrangement uses TRBV4-2 and TRBJ1-1, with unresolved D. The CDR3 has 15 residues. Germline V gene lookup returns CDR1 LGHNA and CDR2 YNFKEQ. The V and J ends lost 1 base and 1 base respectively, with 10 bases between them. CDR3 DNA sequence: TGTGCCAGCAGCCAAGGACGCGGGTGGAACACTGAAGCTTTCTTT. Amino acid sequence: CASSQGRGWNTEAFF.

Concerning this clone itself: Without the conserved terminal phenylalanine or tryptophan, this CDR3 likely stems from a read error. This chain uses TRBV9 with TRBJ2-3, with TRBD2 matching over 8 bases. In germline, CDR1 is SGDLS, CDR2 YYNGEE. V lost 6 bases to trimming and J lost 2 bases; unmatched junction nucleotides: 8. The CDR3 consists of 15 residues. This CDR3 reads CASTPSGFSTDTQYS. Written as DNA, the CDR3 is TGTGCCAGCACCCCTAGCGGGTTTTCCACAGATACGCAGTATTCT.

In DNA, the CDR3 is TGTGCCAGCTCCAGAGACTATGGCTACACCTTC. Its protein is CASSRDYGYTF. The chain recombines TRBV2 with TRBJ1-2; D is uncertain. From germline, CDR1 is SNHLY and CDR2 FYNNEI. The CDR3 runs to 11 residues. V gave up 8 bases and J gave up 3 bases, with 7 bases separating them. The whole variable domain, remainder taken from reference TRBV2 and TRBJ1-2, is EPEVTQTPSHQVTQMGQEVILRCVPISNHLYFYWYRQILGQKVEFLVSFYNNEISEKSEIFDDQFSVERPDGSNFTLKIRSTKLEDSAMYFCASSRDYGYTFGSGTRLTVV.

The chain carries TRBV6-5 and TRBJ2-2; D gene uncertain. The length of the CDR3 is 14 residues. V lost 2 bases and J 9 bases, leaving 13 bases between the germline ends. Germline-derived CDR1 and CDR2 are MNHEY and SVGAGI. CDR3 nucleotides: TGTGCCAGCAGTTACGCGAAGCTAGAGAGGGAGCTGTTTTTT. The encoded protein is CASSYAKLERELFF.

This clone was seen more than once but under ten times. This chain connects TRBV7-9 to TRBJ1-2, with D unclear. Germline CDR1 is SEHNR and CDR2 is FQNEAQ (reference sequence). V dropped 1 base and J dropped 8 bases, with 8 bases sitting between them. The CDR3 sequence is 12 residues long. The CDR3 sequence: CASSLVSWGYTF. The CDR3 coding sequence is TGTGCCAGCAGCTTAGTATCGTGGGGCTACACCTTC.

V is TRBV5-1 and J is TRBJ2-5; unclear D gene. The CDR3 runs 14 residues. Trimming took off 6 bases at V and 4 bases at J, with 16 bases between the two ends. CDR1 is SGHRS, CDR2 YFSETQ, per germline. For the CDR3, the DNA is TGCGCCAGCAACTATCTCGGCCCCGTAGAGACCCAGTACTTC. Translation: CASNYLGPVETQYF.

This clone has just one count. The rearrangement uses TRBV29-1 and TRBJ2-1; 7 bases fit TRBD2. Per the germline V gene, CDR1 is SQVTM and CDR2 is ANQGSEA. The CDR3 is made up of 14 amino acids. V was pared by 4 bases and J by 2 bases, with 5 bases of the junction left unmatched. The CDR3 DNA reads TGCAGCGTTGCTCGGAGCGGGGCCTACAATGAGCAGTTCTTC. It is translated as CSVARSGAYNEQFF.

This clone came up a few times. The CDR3 loop reads CASSLSAEIYEQYF. Here the CDR3 DNA reads TGTGCCAGCAGTTTATCGGCGGAGATCTACGAGCAGTACTTC. This sequence joins TRBV27 and TRBJ2-7; D is ambiguous. V was pared by 0 bases and J by 3 bases, with 9 bases between. This CDR3 contains 14 residues. In germline, CDR1 is MNHEY, CDR2 SMNVEV (reference sequence).

The genes are TRBV19 and TRBJ2-5, with D perhaps TRBD2 (6 bases). V dropped 4 bases and J dropped 4 bases, with 16 bases sitting between them. CDR3 length: 15 residues. CDR1 is LNHDA and CDR2 is SQIVND in the germline V gene (reference sequence). The CDR3 bases are TGTGCCAGTAGTACCCCTAGCGTGGGGGGAGAGACCCAGTACTTC. Its protein is CASSTPSVGGETQYF.